The text below deals with one TCR beta chain. Its antigen is unidentified. This entry is derived from a study of cytomegalovirus exposure and HLA in healthy donors. PCR primers comprised 60 Vbeta and 13 Jbeta primers. Measured with immunoSEQ multiplex PCR; TCRdb has only the in-frame clones, and not every one. Among approximately 220,000 clones listed, around 80% were seen once. The germline gives CDR1 SGHRS, CDR2 YFSETQ. The CDR3 loop spans 15 amino acids. With 0 bases clipped from V and 3 bases from J, the junction kept 6 bases outside the gene matches. The study, taken as a whole, reports: Accurate HLA-A and HLA-B prediction from TCR beta sequences was reported for most subjects. Specificity of a few CMV-associated chains for CMV antigens was verified in vitro.

Specimen: PBMCs. The receptor comes from a young man in good health and CMV-seronegative. This chain links TRBV5-1 with TRBJ2-7, with TRBD2 matching over 7 bases. CDR3 DNA sequence: TGCGCCAGCAGCTTGGTGTCTAGCGGACGCTACGAGCAGTACTTC. Its protein product is CASSLVSSGRYEQYF. The complete variable domain, with remaining parts taken from reference TRBV5-1 and TRBJ2-7, reads KAGVTQTPRYLIKTRGQQVTLSCSPISGHRSVSWYQQTPGQGLQFLFEYFSETQRNKGNFPGRFSGRQFSNSRSEMNVSTLELGDSALYLCASSLVSSGRYEQYFGPGTRLTVT.